This entry describes one T cell receptor (beta chain). Its antigen remains unknown. The sample originates from a study of chemoradiotherapy in HPV16-positive cancers. For the study at large: A couple of HPV16-positive patients' cells yielded candidate HPV-specific clones and common motifs.

Repertoires were sampled repeatedly during chemoradiotherapy. Study observations and caveats: Better recurrence-free survival went with HPV-responsive T-cell expansion in HPV16-positive patients. Only a couple of HPV16-positive patients supplied the functional HPV-specificity definition.

Produced via immunoSEQ multiplex PCR; TCRdb's table is partial and in-frame only. The repertoire holds 10,000 to 11,000 clones, with more than 75% as singletons. Unmatched junction bases numbered 5, after V lost 0 bases and J lost 1 base. Germline-derived CDR1 and CDR2 are SGDLS and YYNGEE. The CDR3 runs to 16 residues. The chain has TRBV9 and TRBJ1-1, with 8 bases that match TRBD1. The sequencing here drew on blood, taken from a patient who underwent chemoradiotherapy. The source is a human donor with HPV-associated anogenital cancer. This CDR3 is CASSVVGQGANTEAFF. CDR3 DNA sequence: TGTGCCAGCAGCGTAGTGGGGCAGGGGGCGAACACTGAAGCTTTCTTT.